Listed here are 26 T cell receptor beta chains from one sample, sequenced in a study of T cells in Graves' hyperthyroidism and ophthalmopathy. RNA transcripts yielded amplified TCR beta CDR3 regions. Primed by the HTBI set, a first-round RT-PCR was run on the TCR CDR3. TCRdb itself ran the multiplex PCR reads through MiXCR, one entry per CDR3 protein. The sample comprises 600,000 or so distinct CDR3 sequences, more than 14% of which are singletons, and under 15% rests with the top ten. Sequences were obtained from blood. Receptors were obtained from a woman aged 45-65 years with Graves' ophthalmopathy.

This clonotype was observed many times. The V gene is TRBV6-2 or TRBV6-3, the J gene TRBJ2-3; TRBD2 agrees at 8 bases. Germline V lookup: CDR1 MNHEY, CDR2 SVGEGT. The CDR3 runs to 16 residues. The V and J ends lost 0 bases and 4 bases, in that order; junction bases with no gene match: 6. CDR3 bases: TGTGCCAGCAGTTACTCCGCGGGGGGAGGCGCAGATACGCAGTATTTT. It translates to CASSYSAGGGADTQYF.

In its sample, this clonotype was seen many times. The rearrangement joins TRBV12-3 or TRBV12-4 to TRBJ2-2, with D perhaps matching TRBD1 or TRBD2 (5 bases each). V was cut by 6 bases and J by 4 bases, with 15 bases left in between. The CDR3 is 15 amino acids. DNA of the CDR3: TGTGCCAGCAGGTGGGGACCCTCTCGCACCGGGGAGCTGTTTTTT. Its translation: CASRWGPSRTGELFF.

This clonotype has ten or more counts. The chain couples TRBV7-3 to TRBJ2-5; 10 positions match TRBD1. This CDR3 spans 17 amino acids. The junction had 12 bases not matched to a gene; V was cut back by 5 bases and J by 3 bases. Germline V gene data show CDR1 as SGHTA and CDR2 as FQGTGA. In DNA, the CDR3 is TGTGCCAGCAGCGAGCTCCCGGGACAGGGGAAAAAAGAGACCCAGTACTTC. This sequence encodes CASSELPGQGKKETQYF.

This clonotype showed up many times. The J gene is TRBJ2-1, the V gene TRBV7-2, with D possibly matching TRBD2 (6 bases). Per the germline V gene, CDR1 is SGHTA and CDR2 is FQGNSA. The CDR3 sequence is 16 residues long. V was shortened by 1 base and J by 3 bases, with 13 bases between the two germline ends. The CDR3 sequence: CASSLVGTFNYNEQFF. The CDR3 DNA reads TGTGCCAGCAGCTTAGTTGGGACTTTCAACTACAATGAGCAGTTCTTC.

This clonotype has a handful of counts. CDR3 in amino acids: CAWSGRGQANEKLFF. As DNA, the CDR3 is TGTGCCTGGAGTGGAAGGGGACAGGCTAATGAAAAACTGTTTTTT. V usage is TRBV30 and J usage is TRBJ1-4, with TRBD1 matching 8 bases. Germline V lookup: CDR1 GTSNPN, CDR2 SVGIG (reference sequence). V shed 1 base, J shed 3 bases, and the junction held 4 bases outside the gene matches. This CDR3 region has 15 residues.

This clonotype was counted a few times. A read error may produce the germline difference seen at one junction end. This sequence joins TRBV2 and TRBJ2-7; D is uncertain. The germline V gene encodes CDR1 SNHLY and CDR2 FYNNEI. The CDR3 totals 13 residues. The CDR3 sequence is CAISEPSLSEQYF. DNA for the CDR3: TGTGCCATCAGTGAGCCCTCTCTCAGCGAGCAGTACTTC.

This chain uses TRBV29-1 with TRBJ2-2, with unresolved D. This CDR3 has 11 residues. Germline-derived CDR1 and CDR2 are SQVTM and ANQGSEA. Trimming cost V 4 bases and J 6 bases, with 6 bases left between them. CDR3 nucleotides: TGCAGCGTTGGTGTGGCCGGGGAGCTGTTTTTT. This gives the protein CSVGVAGELFF.

This clonotype was counted ten times or more. The genes are TRBV2 and TRBJ2-1, with 13 bases lining up with TRBD2. V gave up 5 bases and J gave up 9 bases; unmatched junction bases: 10. Germline CDR1 and CDR2: SNHLY and FYNNEI. This CDR3 contains 16 residues. The CDR3 sequence is CASSPYTSGRATEQFF. The CDR3 DNA follows: TGTGCCAGCAGTCCTTATACTAGCGGGAGGGCAACTGAGCAGTTCTTC.

This chain uses TRBV3-1 with TRBJ1-3; 7 positions agree with TRBD1. This CDR3 spans 14 amino acids. The germline V gene has CDR1 LGHDT and CDR2 YNNKEL (reference sequence). J was trimmed by 5 bases and V by 3 bases; bases with no gene match: 4. CDR3 in DNA: TGTGCCAGCAGCCATAGACAGGGCCGAAACACCATATATTTT. It yields the protein CASSHRQGRNTIYF. The whole variable domain, filled in from reference TRBV3-1 and TRBJ1-3, reads DTAVSQTPKYLVTQMGNDKSIKCEQNLGHDTMYWYKQDSKKFLKIMFSYNNKELIINETVPNRFSPKSPDKAHLNLHINSLELGDSAVYFCASSHRQGRNTIYFGEGSWLTVV.

This clonotype was counted ten times or more. The CDR3 DNA sequence: TGTGCCAGCAGTTATGGGGCGGGAGTGGTTGAGCAGTTCTTC. The encoded protein is CASSYGAGVVEQFF. This rearrangement joins TRBV6-2 or TRBV6-3 to TRBJ2-1; TRBD2 agrees at 7 bases. The CDR3 totals 14 residues. J lost 9 bases, V lost 3 bases, and 8 bases had no gene match. CDR1 and CDR2 (germline): MNHEY, SVGEGT.

This clonotype was detected a few times. The chain recombines TRBV27 with TRBJ2-7, with 10 positions matching TRBD2. This CDR3 comprises 16 residues. The J segment lost 1 base and the V segment lost 6 bases, leaving 9 bases of the junction unmatched. Germline V lookup: CDR1 MNHEY, CDR2 SMNVEV (reference sequence). CDR3 sequence (DNA): TGTGCCAGCAGCCCCTCGGCTAGCGGGAGATCCTACGAGCAGTACTTC. Its translation is CASSPSASGRSYEQYF.

This clonotype was counted ten times or more. This chain uses TRBV20-1 with TRBJ2-1, with D maybe TRBD2 (5 bases). Trimming took off 6 bases at V and 2 bases at J, with 8 bases between the two ends. In germline, CDR1 is DFQATT, CDR2 SNEGSKA (reference sequence). This CDR3 is 12 amino acids long. CDR3 protein: CSAPGAYNEQFF. The CDR3 DNA sequence: TGCAGTGCGCCCGGGGCCTACAATGAGCAGTTCTTC.

DNA of the CDR3: TGTGCCAGCGTCAGCGGGAGGGCCCCCAAAAACATTCAGTACTTC. Its translation is CASVSGRAPKNIQYF. The chain carries TRBV2 and TRBJ2-4, with 10 bases that match TRBD2. CDR1 SNHLY and CDR2 FYNNEI come from the germline V gene. This CDR3 is 15 amino acids long. Trimming removed 8 bases from V and 2 bases from J; junction bases left unmatched: 6.

Many counts were recorded for this clonotype. The chain carries TRBV3-1 and TRBJ2-3, with 9 bases matching TRBD2. V shed 1 base and J 1 base; nucleotides not matched to a gene: 3. The length of the CDR3 is 16 residues. Germline loops: CDR1 LGHDT, CDR2 YNNKEL (reference sequence). The CDR3, as DNA: TGTGCCAGCAGCCAAGTAGCGGGAGCTGGCACAGATACGCAGTATTTT. It encodes CASSQVAGAGTDTQYF.

A note on this clonotype: Germline and junction disagree at one end, which may indicate a read error. The V and J genes are TRBV28 and TRBJ1-2; D gene unclear. This CDR3 has 12 amino acids. Looked up from germline, CDR1 is MDHEN and CDR2 is SYDVKM. The CDR3 region is CASSLANYGYAF. The CDR3 DNA reads as TGTGCCAGCAGTTTAGCTAACTATGGCTACGCCTTC.

The rearrangement uses TRBV24-1 and TRBJ2-1; tentatively, D is TRBD1 or TRBD2 (5 bases each). The CDR3 consists of 14 residues. The germline V gene has CDR1 KGHDR and CDR2 SFDVKD. The germline V and J ends were trimmed by 9 bases and 10 bases, with 21 bases remaining between them. The CDR3 protein is CATQRDYERGEQFF. In nucleotides, the CDR3 is TGTGCCACCCAGCGAGACTATGAAAGGGGCGAGCAGTTCTTC.

This clonotype was seen repeatedly, ten times or more. Here the CDR3 DNA reads TGCAGCGTTGTGGCCGATAAGCCCTACGAGCAGTACTTC. Its translation: CSVVADKPYEQYF. This sequence joins TRBV29-1 and TRBJ2-7; the D is unclear. This CDR3 contains 13 residues. The V gene's germline CDR1 is SQVTM and CDR2 ANQGSEA. The V and J ends lost 4 bases and 2 bases respectively, with 12 bases between them.

This chain connects TRBV19 to TRBJ2-2, with 8 positions matching TRBD2. The junction had 3 bases not matched to a gene; V was cut back by 9 bases and J by 0 bases. The CDR3 runs 14 residues. In germline, CDR1 is LNHDA, CDR2 SQIVND (reference sequence). CDR3 in DNA: TGTGCCAGCTTGACTAGCGCGAACACCGGGGAGCTGTTTTTT. Residues: CASLTSANTGELFF.

This clonotype was found many times. The rearrangement uses TRBV28 and TRBJ2-7; a weak D match, TRBD1 (6 bases). Trimming took 6 bases from V and 2 from J, leaving 11 bases between them. From germline, CDR1 is MDHEN and CDR2 SYDVKM. This CDR3 is built from 13 residues. The CDR3 here is CASSGTPTYEQYF. CDR3 sequence (DNA): TGTGCCAGCAGCGGGACACCAACCTACGAGCAGTACTTC.

Ten or more counts support this clonotype. The chain couples TRBV7-2 to TRBJ2-1; TRBD2 matches 10 bases. The germline V gene has CDR1 SGHTA and CDR2 FQGNSA. The CDR3 extends over 14 amino acids. The trim removed 2 bases at V and 10 bases at J, leaving 5 bases unmatched. The CDR3 loop reads CASSLWTSGQEQFF. The DNA for the CDR3 is TGTGCCAGCAGCTTATGGACTAGCGGACAAGAGCAGTTCTTC.

This clonotype came up a few times. The chain recombines TRBV14 with TRBJ1-2; the D is unclear. This CDR3 region has 14 residues. Looked up from germline, CDR1 is SGHDN and CDR2 is FVKESK. Deletions cut 6 bases from V and 8 bases from J, with 19 bases between. CDR3 in DNA: TGTGCCAGCAGTCCCACTAGAGTACACGGCGGCTACACCTTC. The encoded protein is CASSPTRVHGGYTF.

This clonotype occurred many times. The chain recombines TRBV2 with TRBJ1-4; no definite D call. Per the germline V gene, CDR1 is SNHLY and CDR2 is FYNNEI. This CDR3 is built from 13 residues. V was clipped by 0 bases and J by 10 bases, with 9 bases between them. This CDR3 reads CASSEALRGKLFF. The CDR3 DNA follows: TGTGCCAGCAGTGAAGCGCTTCGGGGAAAACTGTTTTTT.

The chain links TRBV9 to TRBJ1-2; the D is unclear. The germline gives CDR1 SGDLS, CDR2 YYNGEE. The CDR3 spans 14 residues. V lost 0 bases to trimming and J lost 6 bases, with 12 bases between them. CDR3 coding DNA: TGTGCCAGCAGCGTAGACGTCAGTATGGATGGCTACACCTTC. It yields the protein CASSVDVSMDGYTF.

The chain combines TRBV9 with TRBJ2-1; tentatively, D is TRBD1 (5 bases). The V gene's germline CDR1 is SGDLS and CDR2 YYNGEE. Trimming removed 0 bases from V and 2 bases from J, with 9 bases in between. CDR3 length: 15 amino acids. CDR3 region: CASSVGRVTYNEQFF. CDR3 nucleotide sequence: TGTGCCAGCAGCGTAGGCAGGGTAACCTACAATGAGCAGTTCTTC.

This clonotype was found a few times. CDR3 sequence: CASSQTSGGYEQYF. The CDR3 DNA is TGTGCCAGCTCACAGACTAGCGGGGGTTACGAGCAGTACTTC. The chain recombines TRBV18 with TRBJ2-7; 12 bases map to TRBD2. Germline values: CDR1 KGHSH, CDR2 LQKENI. V trimming: 4 bases; J trimming: 4 bases; junction bases outside the gene matches: 2. This CDR3 has 14 residues.

This clonotype was picked up many times. The chain has TRBV6-5 and TRBJ1-1; no reliable D call. Per the germline V gene, CDR1 is MNHEY and CDR2 is SVGAGI. The CDR3 sequence is 13 residues long. V lost 2 bases, J lost 6 bases, and 10 bases lay in between. CDR3 sequence reads: CASSYRGFSEAFF. As DNA, the CDR3 is TGTGCCAGCAGTTACAGAGGGTTCTCTGAAGCTTTCTTT.